This TCR beta chain was identified during a study of OX40 agonist ivuxolimab in advanced cancers. The V and J ends lost 8 bases and 4 bases respectively, with 15 bases between them. This CDR3 comprises 14 residues. CDR1 ENHRY and CDR2 SYGVKD come from the germline V gene. This table comes from immunoSEQ multiplex PCR, and its TCRdb copy is limited to in-frame clones, with some not included. The data show 80,000 or so clones, 80% to 95% seen once. General observations from the study: Specificity for antigen went undetermined in the expanded peripheral T cells. Both CD4+ and CD8+ T cell populations in blood had undergone clonal expansion by week 6 at 0.1 to 3.0 mg/kg.

As to this clone: Antigen unknown.

The TCR originated in an adult with an advanced solid tumor such as melanoma, head and neck, liver or kidney cancer. J is TRBJ2-1 and V is TRBV10-3; D could derive from TRBD1 or TRBD2 (5 bases each). This material consisted of CD4+ or CD8+ T cells sorted from blood, taken in a trial of the OX40 agonist ivuxolimab. CDR3 sequence (DNA): TGTGCCATCGAGGAGGCAGGGTTTTACAATGAGCAGTTCTTC. Translation: CAIEEAGFYNEQFF.